Listed below are T cell receptor beta chains from one sample, sequenced in a study of OX40 agonist ivuxolimab in advanced cancers. Some clones are missing from TCRdb's copy, which holds only in-frame ones; the method was immunoSEQ multiplex PCR. The sample lists some 87,000 clones, approximately 90% occurring once. The sequencing used CD4+ or CD8+ T cells sorted from blood, collected in a trial of the OX40 agonist ivuxolimab. The origin of the receptors is an adult with an advanced solid tumor such as melanoma, head and neck, liver or kidney cancer. Both conserved end residues are part of each CDR3. Each record gives: J gene, clone size, D gene, V gene, CDR3 protein, CDR3 DNA. The D gene is left open where the match is weak. The size entry is marked missing in some rows and otherwise reads once, few, many or a size class.

J gene: TRBJ2-7
clone size: few
D gene: TRBD1
V gene: TRBV6-5
CDR3 protein: CASSYSRDRGGEQYF
CDR3 DNA: TGTGCCAGCAGTTACTCCCGGGACAGGGGTGGCGAGCAGTACTTC

J gene: TRBJ2-7
clone size: NA
D gene: NA
V gene: TRBV1
CDR3 protein: CTSSPPGLAGVFGSYEQYF
CDR3 DNA: TGCACCAGCAGCCCCCCGGGACTAGCGGGAGTTTTCGGGTCCTACGAGCAGTACTTC

J gene: TRBJ1-2
clone size: NA
D gene: TRBD1
V gene: TRBV29-1
CDR3 protein: CSVRTGWSHGYTF
CDR3 DNA: TGCAGCGTCCGGACAGGGTGGAGCCATGGCTACACCTTC

J gene: TRBJ2-7
clone size: NA
D gene: TRBD1
V gene: TRBV30
CDR3 protein: CAQIRDRDLYEQYF
CDR3 DNA: TGTGCCCAGATCCGGGACAGGGATTTGTACGAGCAGTACTTC

J gene: TRBJ2-3
clone size: few
D gene: NA
V gene: TRBV5-1
CDR3 protein: CASSLGPGRALSTDTQYF
CDR3 DNA: TGCGCCAGCAGCTTGGGACCGGGGCGTGCTCTTAGCACAGATACGCAGTATTTT

J gene: TRBJ2-5
clone size: NA
D gene: NA
V gene: TRBV5-1
CDR3 protein: CASSLVWGSKETQYF
CDR3 DNA: TGCGCCAGCAGCTTGGTTTGGGGGAGTAAAGAGACCCAGTACTTC

J gene: TRBJ2-7
clone size: NA
D gene: NA
V gene: TRBV5-4
CDR3 protein: CASSPQPTRTKSYEQYF
CDR3 DNA: TGTGCCAGCAGCCCACAACCAACCAGGACTAAATCCTACGAGCAGTACTTC

J gene: TRBJ1-6
clone size: few
D gene: TRBD1
V gene: TRBV28
CDR3 protein: CASSSSGGHSPLHF
CDR3 DNA: TGTGCCAGCAGTTCCTCAGGGGGCCATTCACCCCTCCACTTT

J gene: TRBJ2-1
clone size: NA
D gene: NA
V gene: TRBV5-1
CDR3 protein: CASSLSPQGNNEQFF
CDR3 DNA: TGCGCCAGCAGCTTGTCTCCCCAGGGAAACAATGAGCAGTTCTTC

J gene: TRBJ1-5
clone size: NA
D gene: NA
V gene: TRBV2
CDR3 protein: CASSLLAPTNQPQHF
CDR3 DNA: TGTGCCAGCAGTTTGCTAGCACCTACAAATCAGCCCCAGCATTTT

J gene: TRBJ1-5
clone size: NA
D gene: NA
V gene: TRBV28
CDR3 protein: CASHRTRNQPQHF
CDR3 DNA: TGTGCCAGCCACAGGACTCGGAATCAGCCCCAGCATTTT

J gene: TRBJ1-5
clone size: NA
D gene: NA
V gene: TRBV5-1
CDR3 protein: CASSLNGQAGQPQHF
CDR3 DNA: TGCGCCAGCAGCTTAAATGGACAAGCCGGTCAGCCCCAGCATTTT

J gene: TRBJ1-3
clone size: NA
D gene: NA
V gene: TRBV7-2
CDR3 protein: CASSHAGRGNTIYF
CDR3 DNA: TGTGCCAGCAGCCACGCAGGGAGAGGAAACACCATATATTTT

J gene: TRBJ2-3
clone size: NA
D gene: NA
V gene: TRBV19
CDR3 protein: CASSIMDTQYF
CDR3 DNA: TGTGCCAGTAGTATTATGGATACGCAGTATTTT

J gene: TRBJ2-3
clone size: NA
D gene: NA
V gene: TRBV11-2
CDR3 protein: CASSLLRAFTDTQYF
CDR3 DNA: TGTGCCAGCAGCTTGTTACGGGCATTCACAGATACGCAGTATTTT

J gene: TRBJ1-6
clone size: few
D gene: NA
V gene: TRBV19
CDR3 protein: CASSIQSSYNSPLHF
CDR3 DNA: TGTGCCAGTAGTATCCAGAGCTCCTATAATTCACCCCTCCACTTT

J gene: TRBJ1-5
clone size: NA
D gene: NA
V gene: TRBV4-2
CDR3 protein: CASSQGTGGFGNQPQHF
CDR3 DNA: TGTGCCAGCAGCCAAGGAACGGGAGGATTCGGCAATCAGCCCCAGCATTTT

J gene: TRBJ2-1
clone size: NA
D gene: NA
V gene: TRBV5-1
CDR3 protein: CASSLDVSSYNEQFF
CDR3 DNA: TGCGCCAGCAGCTTGGACGTGAGCTCCTACAATGAGCAGTTCTTC

J gene: TRBJ2-1
clone size: once
D gene: TRBD2
V gene: TRBV9
CDR3 protein: CASSVVSGSWNEQFF
CDR3 DNA: TGTGCCAGCAGCGTAGTGAGCGGGAGCTGGAATGAGCAGTTCTTC

J gene: TRBJ1-5
clone size: NA
D gene: NA
V gene: TRBV19
CDR3 protein: CASSMSSGSNQPQHF
CDR3 DNA: TGTGCCAGTAGTATGAGCTCGGGGAGCAATCAGCCCCAGCATTTT

J gene: TRBJ1-2
clone size: NA
D gene: NA
V gene: TRBV19
CDR3 protein: CASSIGLHSDGYIF
CDR3 DNA: TGTGCCAGTAGTATTGGTCTCCACAGCGACGGCTACATCTTC

J gene: TRBJ2-2
clone size: NA
D gene: NA
V gene: TRBV10-1
CDR3 protein: CASSERLTPGELFF
CDR3 DNA: TGCGCCAGCAGTGAGCGGCTAACTCCCGGGGAGCTGTTTTTT

J gene: TRBJ2-1
clone size: NA
D gene: TRBD1
V gene: TRBV6-1
CDR3 protein: CASSRDRSSYNEQFF
CDR3 DNA: TGTGCCAGCAGCCGGGACAGGAGCTCCTACAATGAGCAGTTCTTC

J gene: TRBJ1-2
clone size: NA
D gene: NA
V gene: TRBV7-2
CDR3 protein: CASRPGNYGYTF
CDR3 DNA: TGTGCCAGCCGGCCGGGGAACTATGGCTACACCTTC

J gene: TRBJ1-4
clone size: once
D gene: NA
V gene: TRBV14
CDR3 protein: CASSQGQVEKLFF
CDR3 DNA: TGTGCCAGCAGCCAAGGACAGGTCGAAAAACTGTTTTTT

J gene: TRBJ2-7
clone size: NA
D gene: TRBD2
V gene: TRBV6-5
CDR3 protein: CASRGPGGSSYEQYF
CDR3 DNA: TGTGCCAGCAGAGGCCCGGGGGGTAGCTCCTACGAGCAGTACTTC

J gene: TRBJ2-3
clone size: NA
D gene: NA
V gene: TRBV7-2
CDR3 protein: CASSSGYTDTQYF
CDR3 DNA: TGTGCCAGCAGCTCGGGCTACACAGATACGCAGTATTTT

J gene: TRBJ1-2
clone size: NA
D gene: NA
V gene: TRBV4-1
CDR3 protein: CASSQEATGVAGYTF
CDR3 DNA: TGCGCCAGCAGCCAAGAGGCGACCGGGGTAGCTGGCTACACCTTC

J gene: TRBJ1-1
clone size: NA
D gene: NA
V gene: TRBV9
CDR3 protein: CASSVVWNPNTEAFF
CDR3 DNA: TGTGCCAGCAGCGTAGTCTGGAACCCGAACACTGAAGCTTTCTTT

J gene: TRBJ2-7
clone size: NA
D gene: TRBD2
V gene: TRBV6-5
CDR3 protein: CATRGGAYEQYF
CDR3 DNA: TGTGCCACCCGCGGGGGGGCCTACGAGCAGTACTTC

J gene: TRBJ1-6
clone size: NA
D gene: NA
V gene: TRBV6-5
CDR3 protein: CASRYGTNNSPLHF
CDR3 DNA: TGTGCCAGCAGGTACGGGACAAATAATTCACCCCTCCACTTT

J gene: TRBJ1-2
clone size: NA
D gene: NA
V gene: TRBV18
CDR3 protein: CASSPDSYYGYTF
CDR3 DNA: TGTGCCAGCTCACCGGACAGCTACTATGGCTACACCTTC

J gene: TRBJ1-2
clone size: NA
D gene: NA
V gene: TRBV6-1
CDR3 protein: CASSENYGYTF
CDR3 DNA: TGTGCCAGCAGTGAAAACTATGGCTACACCTTC